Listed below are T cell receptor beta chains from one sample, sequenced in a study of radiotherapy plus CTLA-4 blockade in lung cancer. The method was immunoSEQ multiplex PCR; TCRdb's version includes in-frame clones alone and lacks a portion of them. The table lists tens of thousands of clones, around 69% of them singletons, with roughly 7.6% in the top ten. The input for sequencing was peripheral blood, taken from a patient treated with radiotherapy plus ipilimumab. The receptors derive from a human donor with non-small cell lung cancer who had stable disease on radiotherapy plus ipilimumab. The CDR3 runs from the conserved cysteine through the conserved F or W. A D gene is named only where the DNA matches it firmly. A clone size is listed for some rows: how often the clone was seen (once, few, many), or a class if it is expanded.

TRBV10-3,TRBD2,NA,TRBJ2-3,CATAGGGADTQYF,TGTGCCACAGCCGGGGGAGGGGCAGATACGCAGTATTTT
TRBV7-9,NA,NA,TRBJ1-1,CASSLSTDPTEAFF,TGTGCCAGCAGCTTATCAACTGACCCCACGGAAGCTTTCTTT
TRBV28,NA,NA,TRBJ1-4,CASSLYSASTNEKLFF,TGTGCCAGCAGTTTATATTCAGCGTCGACTAATGAAAAACTGTTTTTT
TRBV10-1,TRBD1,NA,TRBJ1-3,CASSDRTGLSGNTIYF,TGCGCCAGCAGTGACCGGACAGGGCTCTCTGGAAACACCATATATTTT
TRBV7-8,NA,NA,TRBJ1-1,CASSFRPKENTEAFF,TGTGCCAGCAGCTTCCGCCCCAAGGAGAACACTGAAGCTTTCTTT
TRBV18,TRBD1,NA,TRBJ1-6,CASSPRTGDYNSPLHF,TGTGCCAGCTCACCAAGGACAGGGGATTATAATTCACCCCTCCACTTT
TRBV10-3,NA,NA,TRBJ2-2,CAIRAGPSGGTGELFF,TGTGCCATCAGAGCCGGGCCTTCCGGGGGCACCGGGGAGCTGTTTTTT
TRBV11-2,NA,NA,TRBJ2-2,CASSRRFTGELFF,TGTGCCAGCAGCCGCAGATTTACCGGGGAGCTGTTTTTT
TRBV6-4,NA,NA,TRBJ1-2,CASRNLSLHRVFYGYTF,TGTGCCAGCAGAAACTTGAGCTTACACCGAGTATTCTATGGCTACACCTTC
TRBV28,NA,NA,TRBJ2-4,CASSRQNTDIQYF,TGTGCCAGCAGTCGACAGAATACGGACATTCAGTACTTC
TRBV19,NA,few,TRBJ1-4,CASSTETGTGIEKLFF,TGTGCCAGTAGCACCGAAACCGGGACGGGAATTGAAAAACTGTTTTTT
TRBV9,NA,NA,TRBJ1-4,CASSTSGTSLNEKLFF,TGTGCCAGCAGCACCTCCGGGACATCTCTTAATGAAAAACTGTTTTTT
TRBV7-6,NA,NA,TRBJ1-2,CASSQDGNYGYTF,TGTGCCAGCAGCCAAGACGGGAACTATGGCTACACCTTC
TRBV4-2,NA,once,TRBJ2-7,CASSHGGSYEQYF,TGTGCCAGCAGCCACGGCGGCTCCTACGAGCAGTACTTC
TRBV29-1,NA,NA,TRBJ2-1,CSVEDLSSSYNEQFF,TGCAGCGTTGAAGATCTATCGAGCTCCTACAATGAGCAGTTCTTC
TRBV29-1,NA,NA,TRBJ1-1,CSVLGAVGTEAFF,TGCAGCGTTCTGGGGGCTGTCGGCACTGAAGCTTTCTTT
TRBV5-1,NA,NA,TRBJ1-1,CASSLAGKRGSDEAFF,TGCGCCAGCAGCTTGGCCGGCAAAAGGGGGAGTGATGAAGCTTTCTTT
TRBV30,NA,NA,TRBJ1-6,CACTGSGNSPLHF,TGTGCCTGTACGGGGTCGGGAAATTCACCCCTCCACTTT
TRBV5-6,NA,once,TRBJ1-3,CASRAGRRAEWGNTIYF,TGTGCCAGCAGAGCGGGACGTCGGGCGGAGTGGGGAAACACCATATATTTT
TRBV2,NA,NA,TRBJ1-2,CASSEKSYGYTF,TGTGCCAGCAGTGAGAAAAGTTATGGCTACACCTTC
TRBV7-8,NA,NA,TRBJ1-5,CASTPSWVSNQPQHF,TGTGCCAGCACCCCTTCGTGGGTTAGCAATCAGCCCCAGCATTTT
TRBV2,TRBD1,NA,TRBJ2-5,CASRDRGQETQYF,TGTGCCAGCAGGGACAGGGGGCAAGAGACCCAGTACTTC
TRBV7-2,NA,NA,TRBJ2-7,CASSLGPSSYEQYF,TGTGCCAGCAGCTTAGGGCCTAGCTCCTACGAGCAGTACTTC
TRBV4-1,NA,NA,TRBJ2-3,CASSVWVTTDTQYF,TGCGCCAGCAGCGTTTGGGTCACCACAGATACGCAGTATTTT
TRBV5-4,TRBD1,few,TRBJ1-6,CASSPGTANNSPLHF,TGTGCCAGCAGCCCCGGGACAGCGAATAATTCACCCCTCCACTTT
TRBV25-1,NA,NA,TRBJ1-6,CASSDRDLISSPLHF,TGTGCCAGCAGTGATCGTGACCTTATCAGTTCACCCCTCCACTTT
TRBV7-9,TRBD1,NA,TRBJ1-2,CASSKDRSANYGYTF,TGTGCCAGCAGCAAGGACAGGTCCGCTAACTATGGCTACACCTTC
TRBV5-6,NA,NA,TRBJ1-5,CASSLKGDQPQHF,TGTGCCAGCAGCTTGAAGGGCGATCAGCCCCAGCATTTT
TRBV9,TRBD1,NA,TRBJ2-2,CASSVGGRTGTNTGELFF,TGTGCCAGCAGCGTAGGGGGTAGGACAGGGACGAACACCGGGGAGCTGTTTTTT
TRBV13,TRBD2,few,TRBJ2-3,CASSLTFLAGDTDTQYF,TGTGCCAGCAGCCTCACCTTTCTAGCGGGGGACACAGATACGCAGTATTTT
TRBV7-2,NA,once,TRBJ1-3,CASSLASGNTIYF,TGTGCCAGCAGCTTAGCGTCTGGAAACACCATATATTTT